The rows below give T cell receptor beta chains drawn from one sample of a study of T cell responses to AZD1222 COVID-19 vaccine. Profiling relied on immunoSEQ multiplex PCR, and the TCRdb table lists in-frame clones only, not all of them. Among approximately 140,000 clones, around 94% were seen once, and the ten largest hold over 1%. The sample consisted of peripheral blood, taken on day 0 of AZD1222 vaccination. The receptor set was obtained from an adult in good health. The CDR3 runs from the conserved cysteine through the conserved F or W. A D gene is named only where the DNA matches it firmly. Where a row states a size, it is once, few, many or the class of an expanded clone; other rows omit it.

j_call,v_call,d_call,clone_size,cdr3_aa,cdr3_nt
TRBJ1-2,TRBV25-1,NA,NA,CASSEAGIGYGYTF,TGTGCCAGCAGTGAGGCTGGGATCGGCTATGGCTACACCTTC
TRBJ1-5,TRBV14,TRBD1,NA,CASSQAGPAGGIASPQHF,TGTGCCAGCAGCCAAGCAGGTCCGGCAGGGGGCATTGCCTCGCCCCAGCATTTT
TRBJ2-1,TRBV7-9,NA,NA,CASSKDSYYNEQFF,TGTGCCAGCAGCAAAGACAGTTACTACAATGAGCAGTTCTTC
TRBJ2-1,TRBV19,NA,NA,CASSQYGPYIEQFF,TGTGCCAGTAGCCAATATGGCCCCTACATCGAGCAGTTCTTC
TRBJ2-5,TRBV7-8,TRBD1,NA,CASSWGQRETQYF,TGTGCCAGCAGCTGGGGACAGCGGGAGACCCAGTACTTC
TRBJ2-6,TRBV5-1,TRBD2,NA,CASSPGLAGGISGANVLTF,TGCGCCAGCAGCCCGGGACTAGCGGGAGGTATCTCTGGGGCCAACGTCCTGACTTTC
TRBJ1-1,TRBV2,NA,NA,CASSGRGAHTEAFF,TGTGCCAGCAGTGGGCGGGGAGCGCACACTGAAGCTTTCTTT
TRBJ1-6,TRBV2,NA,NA,CATRFLSSYNSPLHF,TGTGCCACCAGATTCCTAAGCTCCTATAATTCACCCCTCCACTTT
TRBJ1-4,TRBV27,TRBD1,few,CASSLSVRGQGNEKLFF,TGTGCCAGCAGTTTATCCGTCCGGGGACAGGGGAATGAAAAACTGTTTTTT
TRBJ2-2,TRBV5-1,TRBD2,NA,CASSLGAGAGELFF,TGCGCCAGCAGCTTGGGAGCGGGGGCCGGGGAGCTGTTTTTT
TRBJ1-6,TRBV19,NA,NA,CASRTGYNSPLHF,TGTGCCAGTAGGACAGGATATAATTCACCCCTCCACTTT
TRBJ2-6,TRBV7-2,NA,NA,CASSPVGTNSGANVLTF,TGTGCCAGCAGCCCGGTTGGCACAAACTCTGGGGCCAACGTCCTGACTTTC
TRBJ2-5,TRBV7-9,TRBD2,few,CASSLQTSGGAEARETQYF,TGTGCCAGCAGCCTCCAGACTAGCGGGGGGGCCGAAGCCAGGGAGACCCAGTACTTC
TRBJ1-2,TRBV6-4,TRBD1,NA,CASSDSQGNGYTF,TGTGCCAGCAGTGACTCACAGGGGAACGGCTACACCTTC
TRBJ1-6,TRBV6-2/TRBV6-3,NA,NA,CASSYAQGYNSPLHF,TGTGCCAGCAGTTACGCCCAGGGCTATAATTCACCCCTCCACTTT